This TCR beta chain comes out of a study of breast tumors, draining lymph nodes, adjacent tissues (dated by TCRdb to the mid-2010s). Context from the whole study: The study compared TCR beta repertoires across tumor, adjacent nontumor tissue and axillary lymph nodes from breast cancer patients. The study aimed to assess the relationships and possible T-cell exchange between tumor, surrounding tissue and draining lymph node repertoires in human breast cancer.

The germline V gene sets CDR1 to KGHSH and CDR2 to LQKENI. CDR3 length: 14 amino acids, cysteine to phenylalanine. Only the CDR3 portion is preserved as DNA: 42 bases, with reading frame beginning at the first base. V is reduced by 2 bases and J by 4 bases, leaving a spacing of 11 bases between them. Study-level results and caveats: The study presented the conclusion that tumor T cells originate in lymph nodes as consistent with a hypothesis, not as something directly demonstrated. A scenario in which most tumor T cells derive from the lymph node and then expand within tumor tissue was judged to be consistent with the data. Tumor and nontumor tissue repertoires were found to be significantly more similar in luminal-like than in basal-like breast cancer. T-cell repertoire diversity in tumors was found to be lower than in lymph nodes but higher than in nontumor tissue, and preferential V and J gene usage was observed.

Lymph node samples came from the axillary draining lymph nodes of breast cancer patients. The sequencer listed for this sample is Illumina HiSeq 2000. TCR beta chain libraries were generated through multiplex PCR amplification. The amplified TCR beta chain products were analyzed by high-throughput sequencing. TCRdb trimmed the raw reads at Q25, called clones with MiXCR and kept productive beta chains. When rows share a CDR3 protein, they turn into one entry using the most common DNA and genes. Within this sample are approximately 88,000 distinct CDR3 sequences, with approximately 29% of them counted one time only. The top ten hold over 6.5% of the sample. This clonotype appeared many times. There is no known antigen for this receptor. Per-nucleotide qualities are absent, and no much larger clonotype sits a single base away.

This chain is built from TRBV18 and TRBJ2-5, with a tentative D gene TRBD2 over 6 matching bases. Sequencing was carried out using axillary lymph node tissue. The source is a female donor with breast cancer. Some clones in this sample may be carry-over from other donors' samples. CDR3 protein: CASSPSGGVETQYF. The nucleotide sequence is given as TGTGCCAGCTCACCATCGGGCGGGGTAGAGACCCAGTACTTC.